A single sample gave rise to the 4 T cell receptor beta chains below, sequenced in a study of blood T cell repertoires in COVID-19. Clones were read by immunoSEQ multiplex PCR, and TCRdb kept only the in-frame ones, dropping some. The data show approximately 150,000 clones, with approximately 84% seen just once and 1% to 1.2% held by the top ten. Material for sequencing was peripheral blood. Source of these receptors: a man aged 35 to 55 with acute or convalescent COVID-19.

In its sample, this clone was seen once. This sequence joins TRBV5-1 and TRBJ2-3, with TRBD1 matching 8 bases. V shed 7 bases, J shed 4 bases, and the junction held 5 bases outside the gene matches. This CDR3 has 13 amino acids. Germline loops: CDR1 SGHRS, CDR2 YFSETQ. Written as DNA, the CDR3 is TGCGCCAGCTCGGACAGGGTGTCAGATACGCAGTATTTT. It encodes CASSDRVSDTQYF.

The chain carries TRBV12-3 or TRBV12-4 and TRBJ2-7, with TRBD1 matching 7 bases. CDR3 length: 12 residues. Unmatched junction bases numbered 5, after V lost 8 bases and J lost 4 bases. CDR3 residues: CASSDRAYEQYF. The CDR3 bases are TGTGCCAGCTCTGACAGGGCTTACGAGCAGTACTTC.

The gene calls are TRBV5-1 and TRBJ1-6; 9 bases fit TRBD1. The V gene end was trimmed by 4 bases and the J gene end by 6 bases; junction bases not matched to a gene: 8. The germline V gene encodes CDR1 SGHRS and CDR2 YFSETQ. This CDR3 is built from 16 residues. CDR3 DNA: TGCGCCAGCAGCCAGGACAGGGGAGCTCTTAATTCACCCCTCCACTTT. Its protein is CASSQDRGALNSPLHF.

V gene TRBV6-5 combines with J gene TRBJ1-2; 8 bases align to TRBD1. This CDR3 has 15 amino acids. Germline V gene lookup returns CDR1 MNHEY and CDR2 SVGAGI. J gave up 6 bases and V 0 bases, and 6 bases lay outside the gene matches. In nucleotides, the CDR3 is TGTGCCAGCAGTTACTCAAGGACAGGGAGTAATGGCTACACCTTC. It specifies CASSYSRTGSNGYTF.